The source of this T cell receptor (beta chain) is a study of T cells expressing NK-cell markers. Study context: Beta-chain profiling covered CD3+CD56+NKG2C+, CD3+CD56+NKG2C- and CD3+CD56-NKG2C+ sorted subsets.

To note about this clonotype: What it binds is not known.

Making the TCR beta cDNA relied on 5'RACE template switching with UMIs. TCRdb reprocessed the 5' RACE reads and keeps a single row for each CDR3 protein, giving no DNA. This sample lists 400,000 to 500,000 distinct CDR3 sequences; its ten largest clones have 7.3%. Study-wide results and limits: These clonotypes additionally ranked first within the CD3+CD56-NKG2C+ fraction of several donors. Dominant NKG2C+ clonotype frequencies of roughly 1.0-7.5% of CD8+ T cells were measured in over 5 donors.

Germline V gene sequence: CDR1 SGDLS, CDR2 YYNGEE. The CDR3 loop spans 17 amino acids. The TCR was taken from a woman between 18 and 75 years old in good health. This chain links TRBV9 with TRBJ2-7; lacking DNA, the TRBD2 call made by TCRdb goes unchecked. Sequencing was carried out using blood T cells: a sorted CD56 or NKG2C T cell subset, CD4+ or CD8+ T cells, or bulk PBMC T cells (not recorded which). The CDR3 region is CASSVGLAGPWNYEQYF.